The 15 T cell receptor beta chains below were found in one sample sequenced in a study of patients and donors after allogeneic stem cell transplantation. TCRdb reanalysed the RT-PCR reads using MiXCR and keeps one entry per CDR3 protein. The table has roughly 940,000 distinct CDR3 sequences, approximately 18% seen once. Sequenced sample: blood, either unsorted or a sorted T cell fraction (not recorded which). The source of these receptors is a human donor who was either an allogeneic HSCT recipient or a stem cell or donor lymphocyte infusion donor (not recorded which). It is not recorded whose cells these are; they may come from a transplant donor.

This clonotype was counted only a few times. This chain joins TRBV2 and TRBJ2-7, with D tentatively TRBD1 (5 bases). V shed 6 bases and J shed 3 bases, with 24 bases lying between them. Germline values: CDR1 SNHLY, CDR2 FYNNEI. This CDR3 region has 17 residues. CDR3 nucleotide sequence: TGTGCCAGCAGATTTTCCATCCTCGACAGAGCAGACTACGAGCAGTACTTC. This gives the protein CASRFSILDRADYEQYF. The whole variable domain, filled in from reference TRBV2 and TRBJ2-7, reads EPEVTQTPSHQVTQMGQEVILRCVPISNHLYFYWYRQILGQKVEFLVSFYNNEISEKSEIFDDQFSVERPDGSNFTLKIRSTKLEDSAMYFCASRFSILDRADYEQYFGPGTRLTVT.

This clonotype has more than one count but fewer than ten. V is TRBV20-1 and J is TRBJ2-3, with 7 bases lining up with TRBD2. Germline V gene data show CDR1 as DFQATT and CDR2 as SNEGSKA (reference sequence). The J segment lost 2 bases and the V segment lost 3 bases, leaving 8 bases of the junction unmatched. The CDR3 totals 15 residues. CDR3 bases: TGCAGTGCTAGGCTTCCCGGGAGGCCCACAGATACGCAGTATTTT. It is translated as CSARLPGRPTDTQYF.

At least ten counts were recorded for this clonotype. J is TRBJ2-1 and V is TRBV11-1, with 10 bases aligning to TRBD2. The CDR3 length is 16 residues. V gave up 5 bases and J gave up 7 bases; unmatched junction bases: 11. CDR1 and CDR2 from the germline V gene are SGHAT and FQDESV (reference sequence). In nucleotides, the CDR3 is TGTGCCAGCAGCCCCGTGACAGCGGGGGGGCGAAATGAGCAGTTCTTC. Amino acids: CASSPVTAGGRNEQFF.

This clonotype has a handful of counts. This chain connects TRBV24-1 to TRBJ2-5; maybe TRBD2 (6 bases). The CDR3 covers 12 residues. Deletions cut 9 bases from V and 5 bases from J, with 12 bases between. The germline V gene has CDR1 KGHDR and CDR2 SFDVKD. DNA of the CDR3: TGTGCCACCGGGCTAGGGAGGGAGACCCAGTACTTC. Amino acids: CATGLGRETQYF.

This clonotype was counted between two and nine times. The J gene is TRBJ2-7, the V gene TRBV10-3; weak D call: TRBD1 (5 bases). V was clipped by 1 base and J by 1 base, with 14 bases between them. CDR1 and CDR2 from the germline V gene are ENHRY and SYGVKD. This CDR3 region has 16 residues. The CDR3 region has the DNA TGTGCCATCAGTGAGTATAAGGGGATAAGGTCCTACGAGCAGTACTTC. Translated, it gives CAISEYKGIRSYEQYF.

This rearrangement joins TRBV7-6 to TRBJ2-3; D gene ambiguous. V lost 4 bases, J lost 1 base, and 12 bases lay in between. This CDR3 is 15 amino acids long. The germline CDR1 and CDR2 sequences are SGHVS and FNYEAQ. CDR3 coding DNA: TGTGCCAGCAGCTCGGCTGAACATGGCACAGATACGCAGTATTTT. Its translation: CASSSAEHGTDTQYF.

This chain joins TRBV12-3 or TRBV12-4 and TRBJ1-3, with 9 positions matching TRBD1. V gave up 6 bases and J gave up 4 bases; unmatched junction bases: 4. This CDR3 is built from 14 residues. The DNA for the CDR3 is TGTGCCAGCAGCCGGACAGGGGTGGGAAACACCATATATTTT. This codes for CASSRTGVGNTIYF.

This clonotype was detected only a few times. The V and J genes are TRBV6-1 and TRBJ2-3; no clear D gene. CDR1 is MNHNS, CDR2 SASEGT, per germline. This CDR3 comprises 15 residues. Trimming removed 1 base at V and 1 base at J, with 9 bases between. Written as DNA, the CDR3 is TGTGCCAGCAGTGAAGGGTCAGGAGGCACAGATACGCAGTATTTT. Protein: CASSEGSGGTDTQYF.

This clonotype was picked up a small number of times. The chain couples TRBV9 to TRBJ1-2; 10 bases map to TRBD1. CDR1 and CDR2 (germline): SGDLS, YYNGEE. The V and J ends lost 4 bases and 7 bases, in that order; junction bases with no gene match: 13. The CDR3 runs to 16 residues. CDR3 loop: CASSPQETGGFPGYTF. As DNA, the CDR3 is TGTGCCAGCAGCCCCCAGGAGACAGGGGGCTTTCCTGGCTACACCTTC.

The J gene is TRBJ2-7, the V gene TRBV6-1, with TRBD2 matching 9 bases. V lost 10 bases to trimming and J lost 0 bases; unmatched junction nucleotides: 4. The CDR3 spans 13 residues. Germline CDR1 and CDR2: MNHNS and SASEGT. The CDR3 region has the DNA TGTGCCACCAGGACTAGCGACTCCTACGAGCAGTACTTC. This gives the protein CATRTSDSYEQYF.

The chain joins TRBV4-2 to TRBJ2-4, with 7 bases fitting TRBD1. CDR1 is LGHNA and CDR2 is YNFKEQ in the germline V gene. J gave up 3 bases and V 3 bases, and 11 bases lay outside the gene matches. The CDR3 runs 17 residues. CDR3 bases: TGTGCCAGCAGCCACACCCTAACAGGGGTGGACAAAAACATTCAGTACTTC. Translated: CASSHTLTGVDKNIQYF.

The gene calls are TRBV6-1 and TRBJ1-5; weak D call: TRBD1 (6 bases). The CDR3 has 15 residues. Germline loops: CDR1 MNHNS, CDR2 SASEGT. Trimming cost V 5 bases and J 2 bases, with 13 bases left between them. The CDR3 DNA reads TGTGCCAGCAGTACCACAGGGACGGGCAATCAGCCCCAGCATTTT. Translation gives CASSTTGTGNQPQHF.

This clonotype was counted only a few times. A read error is likely, as this CDR3 ends without the conserved phenylalanine or tryptophan. J is TRBJ1-1 and V is TRBV10-3; D not certain. There are 15 residues in the CDR3. CDR1 and CDR2 from the germline V gene are ENHRY and SYGVKD. The V end lost 6 bases, the J end lost 3 bases, and 17 bases lay between the germline ends. CDR3: CAIRMSLWADTEAFS. CDR3 DNA sequence: TGTGCCATCAGGATGAGTCTGTGGGCGGACACTGAAGCTTTCTCT.

This clonotype was counted only a few times. The rearrangement uses TRBV20-1 and TRBJ2-3, with TRBD2 matching 8 bases. Germline CDR1 is DFQATT and CDR2 is SNEGSKA (reference sequence). CDR3 length: 16 amino acids. After removal of 0 bases from V and 3 bases from J, the junction contained 8 bases not matched to a gene. The CDR3 nucleotides read TGCAGTGCTAGAGATCGGGCGGGGGGCCGGACAGATACGCAGTATTTT. Translated: CSARDRAGGRTDTQYF.

The V and J genes are TRBV9 and TRBJ2-3, with TRBD1 matching over 10 bases. With V trimmed by 3 bases and J by 1 base, 14 bases remained unmatched. Germline assignment: CDR1 SGDLS and CDR2 YYNGEE. CDR3 length: 19 residues. As DNA, the CDR3 is TGTGCCAGCAGCGCAAACCCCGGGACAGGGGTTTTTGGCACAGATACGCAGTATTTT. This gives the protein CASSANPGTGVFGTDTQYF.